These T cell receptor beta chains were read from a single sample in a study of blood T cell repertoires in COVID-19. Data came from immunoSEQ multiplex PCR; TCRdb stores just in-frame clones and leaves some out. Here the sample spans around 220,000 clones, nearly 90% being singletons. The sample consisted of peripheral blood. The source is a woman between 35 and 50 years old who had recovered from COVID-19. CDR3s include the opening cysteine and the closing phenylalanine or tryptophan. The order of the fields is J gene, V gene, D gene, clone size, CDR3 DNA, CDR3 protein. A D gene is named only where the DNA matches it firmly. Clone size, where shown, is once, few, many, or a class for clones that have expanded.

J gene: TRBJ1-1; V gene: TRBV30; D gene: TRBD1; clone size: .; CDR3 DNA: TGTGCCTGGAGTGACAGGGGGCGCGGTATCCCTGAAGCTTTCTTT; CDR3 protein: CAWSDRGRGIPEAFF
J gene: TRBJ2-7; V gene: TRBV4-3; D gene: TRBD2; clone size: many; CDR3 DNA: TGCGCCAGCAGCCAAGATCGAGCGGGGGTGACCTCCTACGAGCAGTACTTC; CDR3 protein: CASSQDRAGVTSYEQYF
J gene: TRBJ2-5; V gene: TRBV4-3; D gene: TRBD1; clone size: once; CDR3 DNA: TGCGCCAGCAGCCAAAATTCGGACAGGGGAGAGACCCAGTACTTC; CDR3 protein: CASSQNSDRGETQYF
J gene: TRBJ2-3; V gene: TRBV5-4; D gene: TRBD1; clone size: .; CDR3 DNA: TGTGCCAGCAGCTTGGACAGGGGGATCACAGATACGCAGTATTTT; CDR3 protein: CASSLDRGITDTQYF
J gene: TRBJ2-3; V gene: TRBV4-2; D gene: .; clone size: .; CDR3 DNA: TGTGCCAGCAGCCAAGAGGCTAGCGAGTTGGGCACAGATACGCAGTATTTT; CDR3 protein: CASSQEASELGTDTQYF
J gene: TRBJ2-1; V gene: TRBV2; D gene: .; clone size: once; CDR3 DNA: TGTGCCAGCAGTGTAGGGAGGGGGGCCGAGAATGAGCAGTTCTTC; CDR3 protein: CASSVGRGAENEQFF
J gene: TRBJ2-7; V gene: TRBV14; D gene: .; clone size: few; CDR3 DNA: TGTGCCAGCAGCCACGAGACTACCTCCTACGAGCAGTACTTC; CDR3 protein: CASSHETTSYEQYF
J gene: TRBJ2-2; V gene: TRBV19; D gene: TRBD2; clone size: .; CDR3 DNA: TGTGCCAGTAGGGTTAGCGGGACGGGCACCGGGGAGCTGTTTTTT; CDR3 protein: CASRVSGTGTGELFF
J gene: TRBJ1-2; V gene: TRBV3-1/TRBV3-2; D gene: TRBD1; clone size: .; CDR3 DNA: TGTGCCAGCAGCCTGTCTAGGGGACAGGGGGGGTATGGCTACACCTTC; CDR3 protein: CASSLSRGQGGYGYTF
J gene: TRBJ1-2; V gene: TRBV19; D gene: .; clone size: .; CDR3 DNA: TGTGCCAGTAGTATAAGGGCAGGGACTAACTATGGCTACACCTTC; CDR3 protein: CASSIRAGTNYGYTF
J gene: TRBJ2-7; V gene: TRBV18; D gene: TRBD2; clone size: few; CDR3 DNA: TGTGCCAGCTCACCCATTAGCGGGGGTATCTACGAGCAGTACTTC; CDR3 protein: CASSPISGGIYEQYF
J gene: TRBJ2-2; V gene: TRBV30; D gene: TRBD2; clone size: .; CDR3 DNA: TGTGCCAGTAAGACTAGCGGAGTTAACACCGGGGAGCTGTTTTTT; CDR3 protein: CASKTSGVNTGELFF
J gene: TRBJ2-3; V gene: TRBV11-3; D gene: TRBD2; clone size: .; CDR3 DNA: TGTGCCAGCAGCTCTAGCGGGGGGGCGGGAGATACGCAGTATTTT; CDR3 protein: CASSSSGGAGDTQYF
J gene: TRBJ2-4; V gene: TRBV6-1; D gene: .; clone size: .; CDR3 DNA: TGTGCCAGCAGTGAAATAGTCGGAGTATTAAAAAACATTCAGTACTTC; CDR3 protein: CASSEIVGVLKNIQYF
J gene: TRBJ2-3; V gene: TRBV29-1; D gene: .; clone size: .; CDR3 DNA: TGCAGCGTTGTCCCGAGCACAGATACGCAGTATTTT; CDR3 protein: CSVVPSTDTQYF
J gene: TRBJ1-1; V gene: TRBV30; D gene: TRBD1; clone size: .; CDR3 DNA: TGTGCCTGGAACCGACAGGGCATGGTTAAGTCTGAAGCTTTCTTT; CDR3 protein: CAWNRQGMVKSEAFF
J gene: TRBJ1-2; V gene: TRBV3-1/TRBV3-2; D gene: .; clone size: .; CDR3 DNA: TGTGCCAGCAGCCACCTTTATGGCTACACCTTC; CDR3 protein: CASSHLYGYTF
J gene: TRBJ1-6; V gene: TRBV6-2/TRBV6-3; D gene: TRBD1; clone size: .; CDR3 DNA: TGTGCCAGCAGACCTACAGGGGATAATTCACCCCTCCACTTT; CDR3 protein: CASRPTGDNSPLHF
J gene: TRBJ2-7; V gene: TRBV5-1; D gene: .; clone size: .; CDR3 DNA: TGCGCCAGCAGCTCTCGGGGGGCCGGGGGCGACTACGAGCAGTACTTC; CDR3 protein: CASSSRGAGGDYEQYF
J gene: TRBJ1-5; V gene: TRBV2; D gene: .; clone size: once; CDR3 DNA: TGTGCCAGCAGTCAAAGGGACATCAATCAGCCCCAGCATTTT; CDR3 protein: CASSQRDINQPQHF
J gene: TRBJ1-5; V gene: TRBV6-5; D gene: .; clone size: few; CDR3 DNA: TGTGCCAGCGGCCGGGATGGGTATAATCAGCCCCAGCATTTT; CDR3 protein: CASGRDGYNQPQHF
J gene: TRBJ2-7; V gene: TRBV27; D gene: TRBD2; clone size: .; CDR3 DNA: TGTGCCAGCAGTTTACGGACTAGCGGGAGCTACGAGCAGTACTTC; CDR3 protein: CASSLRTSGSYEQYF
J gene: TRBJ1-2; V gene: TRBV6-4; D gene: .; clone size: few; CDR3 DNA: TGTGCCAGCAGTTCAGGGCGCGGTGGCTACACCTTC; CDR3 protein: CASSSGRGGYTF
J gene: TRBJ2-2; V gene: TRBV19; D gene: .; clone size: .; CDR3 DNA: TGTGCCAGTAGTGGAACTAGCCGGAACACCGGGGAGCTGTTTTTT; CDR3 protein: CASSGTSRNTGELFF